This TCR beta chain is from a study of T cell responses to AZD1222 COVID-19 vaccine (dated by TCRdb to 2020 to 2023). Describing the broader study: AZD1222 recipients given second doses at about 4 weeks or at about 12 weeks were pooled, since spike-specific TCR depth and breadth were not found to differ between the two schedules. A total of more than 230 trial participants underwent TCR sequencing, of whom 207 had received two doses of AZD1222 and about 25 had received two doses of the MenACWY control vaccine. Trial participants were enrolled by age into subgroups of 18-55, 56-69 and 70-plus years, and around 140, 26 and 57 TCR-sequenced participants, respectively, were included in these subgroups.

Here is what the overall study found, with its caveats: Nearly half of unique spike-specific TCRs reportedly recognized epitopes outside regions mutated in the B.1.351 and B.1.1.7 variants. In the small 56-69-year group, the increase in depth fell short of significance, most likely because of low power. Because no day 14 peak-response samples were available, repertoires were characterized only after the peak T cell response. Vaccine-associated CD4 TCRs spanned the whole spike protein, with dominant responses in regions 160-218 and 743-854. Conclusions about previously exposed vaccinees are limited because only six or seven AZD1222 recipients were SARS-CoV-2 seropositive at baseline. Most participants were white British and females outnumbered males, and the authors suggested that clonal diversity may have been underestimated. After two AZD1222 doses, spike-specific TCR breadth and depth were significantly higher than at day 0 and than in MenACWY recipients.

Sample time point, as interpreted from the label and publication: baseline before first vaccination. Vaccinee samples were obtained from the UK trials COV001 and COV002, which included a single-blind randomized controlled phase 2/3 trial of AZD1222 (ChAdOx1 nCoV-19) in healthy adults. For TCRbeta chain sequencing, PBMC samples from trial participants were taken at day 0 and at day 28 after the second dose. The germline V and J ends show losses of 3 bases and 5 bases respectively, and no gene match explains 7 bases of the junction. The CDR3 spans 15 residues, from the cysteine through the phenylalanine. Solely the CDR3 DNA is kept, with 45 bases framed from the first base. Taken from the germline V gene (reference sequence), the CDR1 and CDR2 loops are PRHDT and FYEKMQ. A word on this clone: This clone's antigen is unknown. Qualities for individual bases were not recorded, and no much larger clone is one base off.

The CDR3 regions of human TCRbeta chains were subjected to immunosequencing. The study's own analysis went as follows. Repertoire TCRs were checked for matches against a reference library of SARS-CoV-2-specific TCRs that had been generated using the MIRA antigen-specificity platform. Breadth was defined as the fraction of unique TCRs that were SARS-CoV-2-associated. Depth was defined as the fraction of total T cells that were SARS-CoV-2-associated. Each spike-specific TCR was assigned to its reactive spike region and to a CD4 or CD8 class using the MIRA data. Log10-transformed breadth and depth values were compared by one-way ANOVA with Sidak's multiple comparisons tests. Not all clones reach the TCRdb copy of this immuneACCESS table, which keeps in-frame sequences only. Checked studies attribute under half of the gap to unresolved V genes and leave the rest unexplained. For V, J and clone size, that table is used; D and trimming come from the DNA. The sample data list some 150,000 clones, and about 90% of these were observed just once. The leading ten clones occupy 2.5% to 3% of the sample.

The chain couples TRBV13 to TRBJ2-7; 10 junctional bases match TRBD2. This TCR derives from an adult in good health. The sample was peripheral blood, taken on day 0 of AZD1222 vaccination. This receptor carries the CDR3 CASSFTSGTVHEQYF. The DNA reads as follows: TGTGCCAGCAGCTTTACTAGCGGGACTGTCCACGAGCAGTACTTC.